This T cell receptor beta chain was obtained from a study of naive and memory T cell subsets. Cells stained for CD3, CD4, CD8, CD45RA, CD27 and viability were sorted into four CD45RA/CD27 subsets. General study results and limits: Gini index rose across naive, CM, EM and EMRA in CD4 and CD8.

Points on this clonotype: Antigen: not known.

The trim removed 3 bases at V and 3 bases at J, leaving 5 bases unmatched. Germline V lookup: CDR1 DFQATT, CDR2 SNEGSKA (reference sequence). The length of the CDR3 is 15 residues. Two oligonucleotides, mixed equimolar, formed the beta constant-region primer covering TRBC1 and TRBC2. Ligated cDNA was amplified by four rounds of PCR with nested alpha and beta constant-region primers and SP2. The cDNA 3' end received a ligated single-stranded oligonucleotide carrying the SP2 primer and a 12-nucleotide UMI. TCRdb redid the calling of the UMI-ligation and nested PCR reads with MiXCR, one entry per CDR3 protein. The sample holds 15,000 to 20,000 distinct CDR3 sequences, approximately 9.4% seen once.

The sequence derives from a human donor in good health. The rearrangement links TRBV20-1 to TRBJ2-3; TRBD2 aligns across 11 bases. The sample consisted of central memory CD8+ T cells from blood. The CDR3 sequence: CSASSGRAETDTQYF. The CDR3 nucleotides are TGCAGTGCTAGTAGCGGGAGGGCGGAGACAGATACGCAGTATTTT.